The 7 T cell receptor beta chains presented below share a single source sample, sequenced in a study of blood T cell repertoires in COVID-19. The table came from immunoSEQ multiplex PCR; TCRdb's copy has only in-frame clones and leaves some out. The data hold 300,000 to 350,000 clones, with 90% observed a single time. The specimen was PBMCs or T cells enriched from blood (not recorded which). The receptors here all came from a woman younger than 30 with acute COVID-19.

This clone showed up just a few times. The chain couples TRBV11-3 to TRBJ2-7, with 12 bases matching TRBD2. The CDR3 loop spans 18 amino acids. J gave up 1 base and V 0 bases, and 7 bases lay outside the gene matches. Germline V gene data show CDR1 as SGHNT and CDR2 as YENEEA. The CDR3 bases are TGTGCCAGCAGCTTAGATCAGGGGGGGACTAGCGGGTCCTACGAGCAGTACTTC. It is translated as CASSLDQGGTSGSYEQYF. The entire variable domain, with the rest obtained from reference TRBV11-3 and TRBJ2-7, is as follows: EAGVVQSPRYKIIEKKQPVAFWCNPISGHNTLYWYLQNLGQGPELLIRYENEEAVDDSQLPKDRFSAERLKGVDSTLKIQPAELGDSAVYLCASSLDQGGTSGSYEQYFGPGTRLTVT.

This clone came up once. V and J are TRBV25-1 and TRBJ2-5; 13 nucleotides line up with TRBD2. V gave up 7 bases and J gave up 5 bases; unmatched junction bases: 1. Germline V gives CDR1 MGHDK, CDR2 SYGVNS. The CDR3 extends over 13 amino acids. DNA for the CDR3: TGTGCCAGCACGGGACTAGCGGGGGAGACCCAGTACTTC. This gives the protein CASTGLAGETQYF.

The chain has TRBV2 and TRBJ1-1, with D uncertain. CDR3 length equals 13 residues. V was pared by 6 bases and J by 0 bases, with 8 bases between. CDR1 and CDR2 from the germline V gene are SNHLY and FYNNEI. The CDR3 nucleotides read TGTGCCAGCAGACCCAGGATGAACACTGAAGCTTTCTTT. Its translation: CASRPRMNTEAFF.

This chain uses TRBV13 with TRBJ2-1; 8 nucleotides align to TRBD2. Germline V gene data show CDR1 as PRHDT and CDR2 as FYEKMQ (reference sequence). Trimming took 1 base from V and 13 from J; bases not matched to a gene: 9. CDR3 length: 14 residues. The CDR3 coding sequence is TGTGCCAGCAGCTTAGTGGCGGGGGGCTCCCTACAGTTCTTC. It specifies CASSLVAGGSLQFF.

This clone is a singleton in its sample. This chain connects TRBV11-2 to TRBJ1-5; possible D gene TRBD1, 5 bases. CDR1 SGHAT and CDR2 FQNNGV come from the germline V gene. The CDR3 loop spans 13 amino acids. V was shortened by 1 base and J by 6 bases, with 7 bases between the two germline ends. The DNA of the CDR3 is TGTGCCAGCAGCTTAGTGGGGGGTCAGCCCCAGCATTTT. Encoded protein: CASSLVGGQPQHF.

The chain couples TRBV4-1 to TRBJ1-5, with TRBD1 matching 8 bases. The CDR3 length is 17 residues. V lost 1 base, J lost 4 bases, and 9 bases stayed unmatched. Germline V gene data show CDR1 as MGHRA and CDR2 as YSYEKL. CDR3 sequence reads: CASSQGGTGMGNQPQHF. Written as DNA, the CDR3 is TGCGCCAGCAGCCAAGGTGGGACAGGAATGGGAAATCAGCCCCAGCATTTT.

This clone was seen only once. CDR3 coding DNA: TGTGCCAGCAGCTTATATGCGGGCGGCACAGATACGCAGTATTTT. It encodes CASSLYAGGTDTQYF. This chain uses TRBV7-9 with TRBJ2-3; a weak D match, TRBD2 (5 bases). Germline V gene sequence: CDR1 SEHNR, CDR2 FQNEAQ (reference sequence). The CDR3 totals 15 residues. V was pared by 2 bases and J by 1 base, with 10 bases between.